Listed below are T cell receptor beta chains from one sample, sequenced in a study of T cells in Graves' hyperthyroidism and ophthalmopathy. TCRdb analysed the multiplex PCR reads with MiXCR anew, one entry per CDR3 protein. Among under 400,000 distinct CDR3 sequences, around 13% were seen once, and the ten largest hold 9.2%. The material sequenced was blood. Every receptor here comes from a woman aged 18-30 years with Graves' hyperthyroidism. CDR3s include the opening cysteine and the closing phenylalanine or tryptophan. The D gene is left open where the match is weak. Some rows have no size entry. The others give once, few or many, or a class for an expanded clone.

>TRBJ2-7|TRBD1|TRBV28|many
CASSLNALVGDSTYEQYF
TGTGCCAGCAGTTTAAACGCCCTTGTTGGGGACAGTACCTACGAGCAGTACTTC
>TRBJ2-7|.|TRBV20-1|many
CSARAPGEGTKNEQYF
TGCAGTGCTAGAGCCCCTGGCGAGGGGACGAAAAATGAGCAGTACTTC
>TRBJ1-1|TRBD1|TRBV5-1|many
CASSWGTGSNTEAFF
TGCGCCAGCAGCTGGGGGACAGGGAGCAACACTGAAGCTTTCTTT
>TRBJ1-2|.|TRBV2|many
CASRESPPDYTF
TGTGCCAGCAGAGAGTCCCCCCCCGACTACACCTTC
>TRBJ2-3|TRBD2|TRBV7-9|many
CASRGRRGALSTDTQYF
TGTGCCAGCAGGGGGAGGCGGGGGGCCCTCAGCACAGATACGCAGTATTTT
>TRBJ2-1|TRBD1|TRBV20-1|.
CSARGDRGMYEQFF
TGCAGTGCTAGAGGGGACAGGGGTATGTATGAGCAGTTCTTC
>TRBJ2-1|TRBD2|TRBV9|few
CASSSSGRPGNEQFF
TGTGCCAGCAGCTCTAGCGGGAGGCCGGGGAATGAGCAGTTCTTC
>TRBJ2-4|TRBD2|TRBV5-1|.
CASSLASGSYIQHF
TGCGCCAGCAGCTTGGCTAGCGGGAGTTACATTCAGCACTTC
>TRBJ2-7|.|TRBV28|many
CASSPEPGRSYEQYF
TGTGCCAGCAGTCCTGAACCGGGACGATCTTACGAGCAGTACTTC
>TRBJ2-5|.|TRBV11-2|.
CASSLGWDPGHRTQYF
TGTGCCAGCAGCTTAGGTTGGGATCCGGGCCACCGTACCCAGTACTTC
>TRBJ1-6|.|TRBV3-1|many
CASSPTQDNSPLHF
TGTGCCAGCAGCCCCACCCAGGACAATTCACCCCTCCACTTT
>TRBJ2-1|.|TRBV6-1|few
CAAQRPGSYNEQFF
TGTGCCGCCCAGAGGCCAGGCTCCTACAATGAGCAGTTCTTC
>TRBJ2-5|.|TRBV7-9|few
CASSLGFGRAETQYF
TGTGCCAGCAGCTTAGGCTTTGGTAGGGCAGAGACCCAGTACTTC
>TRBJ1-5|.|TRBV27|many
CASSLAGTNQPQHF
TGTGCCAGCAGTTTAGCGGGTACTAATCAGCCCCAGCATTTT
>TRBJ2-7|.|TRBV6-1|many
CATFTGFGQYF
TGTGCCACCTTCACAGGGTTTGGGCAGTACTTC
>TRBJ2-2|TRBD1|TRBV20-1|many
CSARSGQGAGELFF
TGCAGTGCTAGGTCGGGACAGGGGGCCGGGGAGCTGTTTTTT
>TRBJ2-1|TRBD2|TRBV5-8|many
CASSLAGPPNEQFF
TGTGCCAGCAGCCTAGCGGGCCCTCCAAATGAGCAGTTCTTC
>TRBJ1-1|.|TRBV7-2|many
CASSSTGTKNTEAFF
TGTGCCAGCAGTTCGACCGGGACAAAGAACACTGAAGCTTTCTTT
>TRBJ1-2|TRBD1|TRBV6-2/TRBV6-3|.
CASSPGGSGQLFNTF
TGTGCCAGCAGCCCCGGGGGGTCGGGACAGCTCTTTAACACCTTC
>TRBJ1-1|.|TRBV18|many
CASSQAMNTEAFF
TGTGCCAGCTCACAGGCTATGAACACTGAAGCTTTCTTT
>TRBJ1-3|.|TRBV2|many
CASSSRGSSGNTIYF
TGTGCCAGCTCCTCTAGGGGTTCTTCTGGAAACACCATATATTTT
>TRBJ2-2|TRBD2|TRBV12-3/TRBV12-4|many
CASSSSGLAEAGELFF
TGTGCCAGCAGCTCATCGGGACTAGCGGAAGCCGGGGAGCTGTTTTTT
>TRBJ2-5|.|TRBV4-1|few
CASSQDRRDQWETQYF
TGCGCCAGCAGCCAAGATAGGCGAGATCAGTGGGAGACCCAGTACTTC
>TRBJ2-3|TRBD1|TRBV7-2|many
CASSLRPDRGTDTQYF
TGTGCCAGCAGCTTAAGACCGGACAGGGGCACAGATACGCAGTATTTT
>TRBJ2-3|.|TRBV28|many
CASKYEGHTDTQYF
TGTGCCAGCAAGTATGAGGGACACACAGATACGCAGTATTTT
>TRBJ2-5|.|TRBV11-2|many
CASRLWGQETQYF
TGTGCCAGCAGACTTTGGGGGCAAGAGACCCAGTACTTC
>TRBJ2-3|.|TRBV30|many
CAWSVRWADTDTQYF
TGTGCCTGGAGTGTACGTTGGGCGGACACAGATACGCAGTATTTT
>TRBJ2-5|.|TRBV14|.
CASPTVQGRRETQYF
TGTGCCAGCCCCACCGTTCAGGGGCGGCGAGAGACCCAGTACTTC
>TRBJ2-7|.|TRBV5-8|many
CASSLYAGRRAHSYEQYF
TGTGCCAGCAGCTTGTACGCGGGAAGACGTGCGCACTCCTACGAGCAGTACTTC
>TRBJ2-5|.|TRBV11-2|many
CASSKGGRETQYF
TGTGCCAGCAGCAAGGGGGGGCGAGAGACCCAGTACTTC
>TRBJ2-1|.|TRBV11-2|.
CASSLDLGLNEQFF
TGTGCCAGCAGCTTAGATCTGGGTCTCAATGAGCAGTTCTTC
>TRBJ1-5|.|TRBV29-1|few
CSVGRGSAQHF
TGCAGCGTGGGTCGGGGTTCAGCCCAGCATTTT
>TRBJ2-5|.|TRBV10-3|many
CAISESGGVETQYF
TGTGCCATCAGTGAGTCCGGGGGTGTGGAGACCCAGTACTTC
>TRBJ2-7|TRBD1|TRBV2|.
CASSDTGGSISYEQYF
TGTGCCAGCAGTGACACAGGGGGCAGTATTTCCTACGAGCAGTACTTC
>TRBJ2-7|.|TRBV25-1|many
CASSEYMEGREQYF
TGTGCCAGCAGTGAATATATGGAGGGTAGAGAGCAGTACTTC
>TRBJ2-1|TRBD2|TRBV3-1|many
CASSRRAGGGNEQFF
TGTGCCAGCAGCCGCCGAGCGGGAGGGGGCAATGAGCAGTTCTTC
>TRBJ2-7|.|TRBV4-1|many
CASSRNRDHSYEQYF
TGCGCCAGCAGCCGAAACCGGGACCACTCCTACGAGCAGTACTTC
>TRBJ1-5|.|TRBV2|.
CASSLRGVNQPQHF
TGTGCCAGCAGTCTCCGGGGTGTTAATCAGCCCCAGCATTTT
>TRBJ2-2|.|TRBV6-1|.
CASSELGFTGELFF
TGTGCCAGCAGCGAGCTAGGGTTCACCGGGGAGCTGTTTTTT
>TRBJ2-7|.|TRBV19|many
CASSIGANYEQYF
TGTGCCAGTAGTATAGGGGCGAACTACGAGCAGTACTTC
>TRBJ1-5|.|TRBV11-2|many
CASSVGENQPQHF
TGTGCCAGCAGCGTGGGGGAAAATCAGCCCCAGCATTTT
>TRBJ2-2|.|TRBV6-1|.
CASSVSQGYTGELFF
TGTGCCAGCAGTGTGTCCCAGGGATACACCGGGGAGCTGTTTTTT